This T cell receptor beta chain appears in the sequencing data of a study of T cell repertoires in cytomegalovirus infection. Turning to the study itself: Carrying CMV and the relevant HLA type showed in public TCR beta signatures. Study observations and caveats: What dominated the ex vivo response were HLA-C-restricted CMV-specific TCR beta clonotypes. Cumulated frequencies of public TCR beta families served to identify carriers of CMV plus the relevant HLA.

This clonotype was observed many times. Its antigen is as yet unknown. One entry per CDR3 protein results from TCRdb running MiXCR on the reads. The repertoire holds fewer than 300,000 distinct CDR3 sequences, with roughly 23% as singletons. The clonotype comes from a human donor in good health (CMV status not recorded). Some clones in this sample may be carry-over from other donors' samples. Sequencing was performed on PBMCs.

The CDR3 loop is CASSRTGTSSYNEQFF. CDR3 DNA: TGTGCCAGCAGCCGAACCGGGACTAGCAGTTACAATGAGCAGTTCTTC. J is TRBJ2-1 and V is TRBV7-2; TRBD2 matches at 9 bases. Germline assignment: CDR1 SGHTA and CDR2 FQGNSA. This CDR3 is built from 16 residues. V shed 5 bases and J 4 bases; nucleotides not matched to a gene: 9.